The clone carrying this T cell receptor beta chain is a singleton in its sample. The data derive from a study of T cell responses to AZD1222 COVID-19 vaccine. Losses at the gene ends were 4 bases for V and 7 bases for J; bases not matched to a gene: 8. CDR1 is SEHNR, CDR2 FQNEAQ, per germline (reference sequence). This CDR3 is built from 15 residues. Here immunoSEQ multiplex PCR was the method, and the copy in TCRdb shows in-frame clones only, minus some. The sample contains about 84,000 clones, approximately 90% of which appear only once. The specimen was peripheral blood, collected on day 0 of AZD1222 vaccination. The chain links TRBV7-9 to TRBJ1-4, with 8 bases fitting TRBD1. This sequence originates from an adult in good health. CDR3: CASSSPTGVGEKLFF. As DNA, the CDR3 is TGTGCCAGCAGCTCTCCGACAGGGGTGGGTGAAAAACTGTTTTTT. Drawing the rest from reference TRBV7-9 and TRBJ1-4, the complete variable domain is DTGVSQNPRHKITKRGQNVTFRCDPISEHNRLYWYRQTLGQGPEFLTYFQNEAQLEKSRLLSDRFSAERPKGSFSTLEIQRTEQGDSAMYLCASSSPTGVGEKLFFGSGTQLSVL.